This T cell receptor (beta chain) was retrieved from a study of patients with pleural tuberculosis. This clonotype was counted at least ten times. V was trimmed by 8 bases and J by 10 bases, leaving 17 bases between them. The CDR3 is 12 amino acids. Germline loops: CDR1 MNHEY, CDR2 SMNVEV (reference sequence). In TCRdb, the reads were re-called with MiXCR into one record per CDR3 protein. The sample has 40,000 to 55,000 distinct CDR3 sequences, 7.3% seen once; the top ten hold under 20%. The chain is built from TRBV27 and TRBJ1-2, with D possibly matching TRBD1 (5 bases). This sequence was found in a human donor with pleural tuberculosis. For the CDR3, the DNA is TGTGCCAGCTCAACTAGCGGGGCCCCCTACACCTTC. Amino acid sequence: CASSTSGAPYTF.